Each of the 14 T cell receptor beta chains below was sequenced from the same sample in a study of CD8 T cells in ankylosing spondylitis. MiXCR, applied by TCRdb to the 5' RACE reads, yields one record per CDR3 protein. The sample has roughly 35,000 distinct CDR3 sequences, approximately 11% seen once; the top ten hold roughly 21%. Sample: synovial fluid, either unsorted or a sorted T cell fraction (not recorded which). The origin of the receptors is a male donor with ankylosing spondylitis.

This clonotype appeared a few times. The chain uses TRBV20-1 and TRBJ2-1; D is possibly TRBD2 (5 bases). The CDR3 length is 14 residues. Germline loops: CDR1 DFQATT, CDR2 SNEGSKA (reference sequence). Between the trimmed V and J ends, which lost 3 bases and 5 bases, there was a span of 14 bases. CDR3 nucleotide sequence: TGCAGTGCTAGGCCCCCGGGATACCACAATGAGCAGTTCTTC. Its protein product is CSARPPGYHNEQFF.

This clonotype has just a few counts. DNA for the CDR3: TGCGCCAGCAAGGTAACGAGCAATCAGCCCCAGCATTTT. It yields the protein CASKVTSNQPQHF. The chain uses TRBV10-2 and TRBJ1-5; no reliable D call. Germline values: CDR1 WSHSY, CDR2 SAAADI. The CDR3 is made up of 13 amino acids. Trimming removed 7 bases at V and 1 base at J, with 8 bases between.

This clonotype was seen more than once but under ten times. The chain joins TRBV20-1 to TRBJ1-5; TRBD1 matches 7 bases. From germline, CDR1 is DFQATT and CDR2 SNEGSKA (reference sequence). The CDR3 has 13 amino acids. V lost 5 bases to trimming and J lost 7 bases; unmatched junction nucleotides: 8. Written as DNA, the CDR3 is TGCAGTGCTCCGACAGGGTTCAGACAGCCCCAGCATTTT. This gives the protein CSAPTGFRQPQHF.

For the CDR3, the DNA is TGCGCCAGCAGCTCCGGGACTAGGAAAGATACGCAGTATTTT. Translation gives CASSSGTRKDTQYF. The chain carries TRBV5-1 and TRBJ2-3; 8 nucleotides match TRBD2. V shed 3 bases, J shed 5 bases, and the junction held 5 bases outside the gene matches. Germline CDR1 reads SGHRS; CDR2 reads YFSETQ. The CDR3 sequence is 14 residues long.

CDR3 in amino acids: CASITGTGGSQPQHF. CDR3 nucleotides: TGTGCCAGTATCACCGGGACAGGGGGCAGCCAGCCCCAGCATTTT. This chain joins TRBV19 and TRBJ1-5, with TRBD1 identical over 12 bases. The CDR3 runs 15 residues. With V trimmed by 7 bases and J by 7 bases, 8 bases remained unmatched. Germline CDR1 is LNHDA and CDR2 is SQIVND (reference sequence).

The chain has TRBV20-1 and TRBJ2-3; the D gene is possibly TRBD1 (6 bases). V was clipped by 6 bases and J by 0 bases, with 10 bases between them. Looked up from germline, CDR1 is DFQATT and CDR2 is SNEGSKA (reference sequence). The length of the CDR3 is 13 residues. The CDR3 DNA reads TGCAGTGCCTGGACAGCTAGCACAGATACGCAGTATTTT. Encoded protein: CSAWTASTDTQYF.

The table lists this clonotype with a few counts. The rearrangement links TRBV12-3 or TRBV12-4 to TRBJ2-1; 8 bases are shared with TRBD2. Unmatched junction bases numbered 5, after V lost 3 bases and J lost 1 base. CDR3 length equals 16 residues. The CDR3 nucleotides are TGTGCCAGCAGTTTTCTAGCGGGCTTATCCTACAATGAGCAGTTCTTC. Protein sequence: CASSFLAGLSYNEQFF.

V is TRBV4-1 and J is TRBJ1-5; D is ambiguous. The CDR3 spans 15 residues. In germline, CDR1 is MGHRA, CDR2 YSYEKL. Trimming removed 6 bases at V and 0 bases at J, with 12 bases between. The CDR3 coding sequence is TGCGCCAGCAGTATCGACCGGGATAGCAATCAGCCCCAGCATTTT. Its translation: CASSIDRDSNQPQHF.

V gene TRBV10-3 combines with J gene TRBJ2-2; 8 bases fit TRBD1. The CDR3 runs to 12 residues. Germline V lookup: CDR1 ENHRY, CDR2 SYGVKD. The V segment lost 10 bases and the J segment 6 bases; nucleotides outside the gene matches: 4. The CDR3 nucleotides read TGTGCCAGTCAGGGGGCGGCCGGGGAGCTGTTTTTT. This sequence encodes CASQGAAGELFF.

The table lists this clonotype with many counts. V usage is TRBV19 and J usage is TRBJ1-5; D is perhaps TRBD1 (6 bases). V shed 3 bases and J shed 6 bases, with 15 bases lying between them. Germline V gives CDR1 LNHDA, CDR2 SQIVND (reference sequence). The CDR3 extends over 15 amino acids. For the CDR3, the DNA is TGTGCCAGTAGTATCTGGGGGGTAGGGGGTCAGCCCCAGCATTTT. Translating it yields CASSIWGVGGQPQHF.

This clonotype was recorded at least ten times. J is TRBJ2-3 and V is TRBV9; TRBD1 aligns across 8 bases. Losses at the gene ends were 4 bases for V and 10 bases for J; bases not matched to a gene: 5. CDR1 SGDLS and CDR2 YYNGEE come from the germline V gene. The CDR3 is 12 amino acids. The chain's CDR3 is CASSLGQGSQYF. CDR3 bases: TGTGCCAGCAGCCTCGGACAGGGCTCGCAGTATTTT.

This clonotype was observed at least ten times. The rearrangement joins TRBV29-1 to TRBJ1-1; D uncertain. The CDR3 loop spans 14 amino acids. Germline CDR1 and CDR2: SQVTM and ANQGSEA. V was trimmed by 0 bases and J by 5 bases, leaving 13 bases between them. DNA of the CDR3: TGCAGCGTTGAAGATGAAGCCCTAGGAACTGAAGCTTTCTTT. It yields the protein CSVEDEALGTEAFF.

The chain recombines TRBV4-1 with TRBJ2-2, with 9 bases aligning to TRBD2. The CDR3 totals 15 residues. With 8 bases clipped from V and 4 bases from J, the junction kept 8 bases outside the gene matches. Per the germline V gene, CDR1 is MGHRA and CDR2 is YSYEKL. The CDR3 bases are TGCGCCAGCTCTGTAGCGGGAGCGCGCACCGGGGAGCTGTTTTTT. Protein: CASSVAGARTGELFF.

V is TRBV5-1 and J is TRBJ2-2, with TRBD2 as a possible D gene (7 bases). Trimming pared 0 bases from V and 4 bases from J, leaving 13 bases between. The CDR3 loop spans 16 amino acids. Germline values: CDR1 SGHRS, CDR2 YFSETQ. CDR3 loop: CASSLDRGARTGELFF. The CDR3 nucleotides are TGCGCCAGCAGCTTGGATCGGGGGGCGCGCACCGGGGAGCTGTTTTTT.